Each of the 5 T cell receptor beta chains below was sequenced from the same sample in a study of blood T cells in healthy people across ages. Next came a second PCR, run for about 7 to 12 cycles, which used a sample-barcoded 5' primer along with a J-beta primer mix. TCRdb re-analysed the 5' RACE reads in MiXCR, keeping a single row per CDR3 protein. The repertoire includes about 1.5 million distinct CDR3 sequences, around 40% of them detected once, and about 3.8% sits in the top ten. Sequenced: blood. The source of these receptors is a woman aged 18-29 years in good health.

This chain uses TRBV3-1 with TRBJ2-1; 13 bases align to TRBD2. Germline CDR1 reads LGHDT; CDR2 reads YNNKEL (reference sequence). J gave up 8 bases and V 2 bases, and 6 bases lay outside the gene matches. The CDR3 runs to 16 residues. This CDR3 is CASSQSRTSGSHEQFF. CDR3 nucleotide sequence: TGTGCCAGCAGCCAATCGCGGACTAGCGGGAGTCATGAGCAGTTCTTC.

V is TRBV20-1 and J is TRBJ1-1, with no clear D. CDR3 length: 14 amino acids. Germline loops: CDR1 DFQATT, CDR2 SNEGSKA (reference sequence). The V and J ends lost 4 bases and 1 base respectively, with 13 bases between them. The CDR3 DNA reads as TGCAGTGCTACGCGAGGCGGGCCGAACACTGAAGCTTTCTTT. It encodes CSATRGGPNTEAFF.

This clonotype was observed at least ten times. The chain recombines TRBV6-1 with TRBJ1-5; 7 nucleotides line up with TRBD1. The CDR3 sequence is 15 residues long. Trimming removed 4 bases from V and 0 bases from J; junction bases left unmatched: 3. Germline CDR1 and CDR2: MNHNS and SASEGT. CDR3 sequence reads: CASSGQGYSNQPQHF. The CDR3 DNA follows: TGTGCCAGCAGTGGACAGGGTTATAGCAATCAGCCCCAGCATTTT.

The gene calls are TRBV5-1 and TRBJ2-1, with D perhaps given as TRBD1 or TRBD2 (7 bases each). This CDR3 has 15 residues. Trimming shortened V by 0 bases and J by 10 bases, and 17 bases separated the two germline ends. Germline CDR1 SGHRS, CDR2 YFSETQ. CDR3 in DNA: TGCGCCAGCAGCTTGGCGACAGGGACTATCGGCGAGCAGTTCTTC. The encoded protein is CASSLATGTIGEQFF. Complete variable domain (other parts from reference TRBV5-1 and TRBJ2-1): KAGVTQTPRYLIKTRGQQVTLSCSPISGHRSVSWYQQTPGQGLQFLFEYFSETQRNKGNFPGRFSGRQFSNSRSEMNVSTLELGDSALYLCASSLATGTIGEQFFGPGTRLTVL.

This chain uses TRBV7-2 with TRBJ2-1; 14 positions agree with TRBD2. V trimming: 6 bases; J trimming: 2 bases; junction bases outside the gene matches: 3. Germline V lookup: CDR1 SGHTA, CDR2 FQGNSA. This CDR3 region has 16 residues. The chain's CDR3 is CTSRVTSGGAYNEQFF. The CDR3 DNA sequence: TGTACCAGCAGGGTGACTAGCGGGGGGGCCTACAATGAGCAGTTCTTC.